This TCR beta chain was recorded in a study of shared clonotypes between healthy human individuals. Germline CDR1 reads SGHAT; CDR2 reads FQNNGV. Between the trimmed V and J ends, which lost 5 bases and 10 bases, there was a span of 12 bases. The CDR3 is made up of 12 amino acids. Data came from immunoSEQ multiplex PCR; TCRdb stores just in-frame clones and leaves some out. The table shows 2 million to 2.5 million clones, with roughly 93% occurring only once. The chain recombines TRBV11-2 with TRBJ2-4; D ambiguous. The source of this sequence is a man between 18 and 29 years old in good health. Some clones in this sample may be carry-over from other donors' samples. The sequenced sample consisted of naive CD4+ T cells from PBMCs. Sample subset: CD45RA+ positively selected. CDR3 nucleotides: TGTGCCAGCAGCCCAACCAGTCGGATTCAGTACTTC. It translates to CASSPTSRIQYF.